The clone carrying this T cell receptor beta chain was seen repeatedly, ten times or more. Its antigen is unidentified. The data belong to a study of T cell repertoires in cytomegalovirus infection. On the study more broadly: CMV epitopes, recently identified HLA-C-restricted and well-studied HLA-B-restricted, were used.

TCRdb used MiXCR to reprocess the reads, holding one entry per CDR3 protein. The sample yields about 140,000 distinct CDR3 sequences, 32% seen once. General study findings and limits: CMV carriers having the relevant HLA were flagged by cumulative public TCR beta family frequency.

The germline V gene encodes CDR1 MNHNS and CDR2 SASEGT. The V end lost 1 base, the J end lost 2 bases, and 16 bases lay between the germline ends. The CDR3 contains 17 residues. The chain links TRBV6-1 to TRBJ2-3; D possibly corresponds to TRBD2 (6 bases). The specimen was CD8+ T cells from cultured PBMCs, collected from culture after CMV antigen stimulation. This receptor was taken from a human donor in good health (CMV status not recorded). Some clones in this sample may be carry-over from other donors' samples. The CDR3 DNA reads TGTGCCAGCAGTGAAGAGCGGGCTGCCCCCCCCACAGATACGCAGTATTTT. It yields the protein CASSEERAAPPTDTQYF.